These T cell receptor beta chains were read from a single sample in a study of response to subunit inactivated influenza vaccine. MiXCR was run by TCRdb on the RT-PCR reads, yielding one entry per CDR3 protein. The data contain about 500,000 distinct CDR3 sequences, approximately 17% of them singletons. Sequencing was performed on CD4+ T cells sorted from PBMCs, taken approximately 25 months after vaccination. These TCRs come from a man aged 50 to 69 who received an inactivated influenza vaccine. The CDR3 runs from the conserved cysteine through the conserved F or W. A D gene is named only where the DNA matches it firmly. For some rows the clone size is stated as once, few or many, or as a class when expanded; others skip it.

d_call | j_call | v_call | clone_size | cdr3_nt | cdr3_aa
TRBD1 | TRBJ2-2 | TRBV5-1 | many | TGCGCCAGCAGCAAAGAAACAGGGGTGAACACCGGGGAGCTGTTTTTT | CASSKETGVNTGELFF
- | TRBJ1-2 | TRBV7-8 | - | TGTGCCAGCAGCTCGCGTTCCAACTATGGCTACACCTTC | CASSSRSNYGYTF
- | TRBJ2-2 | TRBV10-3 | few | TGTGCCATCAGTGGCTACCATAACACCGGGGAGCTGTTTTTT | CAISGYHNTGELFF
- | TRBJ2-3 | TRBV6-1 | few | TGTGCCAGCAGTGAACTAGCTGGAGGCCAGTTTGACGGCACAGATACGCAGTATTTT | CASSELAGGQFDGTDTQYF
- | TRBJ1-1 | TRBV7-8 | - | TGTGCCAGCAGCCTAGCTAGGCGCGGTGGAGGGGCCAAGATCTTGGCTTTCTTT | CASSLARRGGGAKILAFF
- | TRBJ2-7 | TRBV29-1 | - | TGCAGCGTTTCAGTCTCCTACGAGCAGTACTTC | CSVSVSYEQYF
TRBD2 | TRBJ2-3 | TRBV28 | few | TGTGCCAGCTGGGGACTAGCGCAAGATACGCAGTATTTT | CASWGLAQDTQYF
- | TRBJ1-1 | TRBV7-6 | few | TGTGCCAGCAGCTCACAGCTTCAGAACACTGAAGCTTTCTTT | CASSSQLQNTEAFF
- | TRBJ1-1 | TRBV6-1 | - | TGTGCCAGCAGGTCCCCTTATAAGGACACTGAAGCTTTCTTT | CASRSPYKDTEAFF
TRBD1 | TRBJ2-7 | TRBV15 | - | TGTGCCACCAGCAGGACAGGGGGTTCCTACGAGCTGTACTTC | CATSRTGGSYELYF
TRBD2 | TRBJ2-7 | TRBV20-1 | many | TGCAGTGCTTTACTAGCGAGAAGCTCCTACGAGCAGTACTTC | CSALLARSSYEQYF
TRBD1 | TRBJ2-4 | TRBV4-3 | few | TGCGCCAGCAGCCAAGATTGGCCTGGAGGACGGGACAGGGATAACATTCAGTACTTC | CASSQDWPGGRDRDNIQYF
- | TRBJ2-1 | TRBV7-2 | - | TGTGCCAGCAGCTTAGCGCTGGGTGTGAATGAGCAGTTCTTC | CASSLALGVNEQFF
- | TRBJ2-5 | TRBV10-3 | few | TGTGCCATCAGTATTAGTGGGGAGACCCAGTACTTC | CAISISGETQYF
TRBD1 | TRBJ1-1 | TRBV5-1 | few | TGCGCCAGCAGCTTGCCCCCGGGACAGGGATCGAACACTGAAGCTTTCTTT | CASSLPPGQGSNTEAFF
TRBD1 | TRBJ2-1 | TRBV14 | - | TGTGCCAGCAGCCAACTGACAGGGGCTTACAATGAGCAGTTCTTC | CASSQLTGAYNEQFF
- | TRBJ2-7 | TRBV2 | - | TGTGCCAGCGACCGGGGACAAGGCTACGAGCAGTACTTC | CASDRGQGYEQYF
- | TRBJ2-7 | TRBV20-1 | - | TGCAGTGCTAGAGTGTCGATCGGGGGTTGGGGGGACGAGCAGTACTTC | CSARVSIGGWGDEQYF
TRBD1 | TRBJ2-3 | TRBV7-9 | - | TGTGCCAGCAGCTTGTTTCAGGGGGCAGATACGCAGTATTTT | CASSLFQGADTQYF
- | TRBJ1-1 | TRBV24-1 | few | TGTGCCACCAGCGGGGGCACTGAAGCTTTCTTT | CATSGGTEAFF
TRBD1 | TRBJ2-7 | TRBV7-2 | few | TGTGCCAGCAGCTTATTCAGGTCGTCAGGGGGCTTCTACGAGCAGTACTTC | CASSLFRSSGGFYEQYF
- | TRBJ2-7 | TRBV20-1 | - | TGCAGTGCTCCAACTAGAGGGAGTCGGTACGAGCAGTACTTC | CSAPTRGSRYEQYF
TRBD2 | TRBJ2-7 | TRBV20-1 | - | TGCAGTGCTAGATTTAGCGGGAGGGCCATAACCTACGAGCAGTACTTC | CSARFSGRAITYEQYF
- | TRBJ2-5 | TRBV4-1 | few | TGCGCCAGCAGCCAAGGGAGCCGAGAGGACGAGACCCAGTACTTC | CASSQGSREDETQYF
- | TRBJ2-1 | TRBV7-8 | - | TGTGCCAGCAGCTTAGGAAACGTCCGGCAGTTCTTC | CASSLGNVRQFF
- | TRBJ2-7 | TRBV10-3 | few | TGTGCCATAAGGACTGACTACGAGCAGTACTTC | CAIRTDYEQYF
- | TRBJ2-1 | TRBV25-1 | few | TGTGCCAGCATGGGGTTGGGCCGCAATGAGCAGTTCTTC | CASMGLGRNEQFF
TRBD1 | TRBJ1-2 | TRBV20-1 | - | TGCAGTGCTGGGACAGGGGCTTTGGGCTACACCTTC | CSAGTGALGYTF